This T cell receptor beta chain was sequenced during a study of T cells in Graves' hyperthyroidism and ophthalmopathy. Researchers barred patients who had uncontrolled infection, other autoimmune disease, pregnancy or lactation. CDR1 and CDR2 from the germline V gene are SGHRS and YFSETQ. The V end lost 4 bases, the J end lost 2 bases, and 10 bases lay between the germline ends. The CDR3 sequence is 13 residues long. Study-level findings and limits: Most expanded thyroid clonotypes above 0.001 recurred in blood.

Template material for amplifying TCR beta CDR3 regions consisted of RNA transcripts. The HTBI primer set served for first-round RT-PCR of the TCR CDR3. TCRdb re-called the multiplex PCR reads with MiXCR, one entry per CDR3 protein. This table holds approximately 740,000 distinct CDR3 sequences, 14% found once. This clonotype showed up just a few times. No antigen is known for it. The source of this sequence is a woman under 30 with Graves' hyperthyroidism. The chain combines TRBV5-1 with TRBJ2-7, with unresolved D. Material: blood. The CDR3 DNA sequence: TGCGCCAGCAGCGCAGACTGGACCTACGAGCAGTACTTC. Its translation: CASSADWTYEQYF.